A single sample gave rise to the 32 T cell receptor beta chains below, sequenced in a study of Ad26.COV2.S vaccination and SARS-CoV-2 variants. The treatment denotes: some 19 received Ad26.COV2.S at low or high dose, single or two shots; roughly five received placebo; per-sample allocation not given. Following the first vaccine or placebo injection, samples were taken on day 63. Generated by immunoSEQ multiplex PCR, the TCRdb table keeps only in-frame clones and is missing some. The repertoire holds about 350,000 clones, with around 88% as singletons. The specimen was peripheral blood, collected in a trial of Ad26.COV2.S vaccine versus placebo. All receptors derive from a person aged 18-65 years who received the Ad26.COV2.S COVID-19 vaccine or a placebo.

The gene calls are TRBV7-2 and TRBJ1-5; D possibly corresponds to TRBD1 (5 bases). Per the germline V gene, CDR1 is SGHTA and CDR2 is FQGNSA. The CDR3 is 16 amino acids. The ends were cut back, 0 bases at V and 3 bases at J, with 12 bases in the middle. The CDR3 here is CASSLAGQGINQPQHF. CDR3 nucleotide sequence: TGTGCCAGCAGCTTAGCGGGTCAGGGAATCAATCAGCCCCAGCATTTT.

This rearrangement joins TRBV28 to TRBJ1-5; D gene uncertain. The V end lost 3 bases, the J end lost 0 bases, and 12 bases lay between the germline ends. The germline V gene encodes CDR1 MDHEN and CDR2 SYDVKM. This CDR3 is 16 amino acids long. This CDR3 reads CASSLESPYSNQPQHF. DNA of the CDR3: TGTGCCAGCAGTTTGGAAAGTCCTTATAGCAATCAGCCCCAGCATTTT.

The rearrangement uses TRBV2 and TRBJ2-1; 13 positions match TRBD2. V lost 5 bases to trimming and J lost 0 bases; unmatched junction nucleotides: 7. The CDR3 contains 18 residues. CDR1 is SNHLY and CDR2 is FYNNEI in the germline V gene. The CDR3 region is CASSLGLAGTSSYNEQFF. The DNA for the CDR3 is TGTGCCAGCAGTCTGGGACTAGCGGGGACGAGCTCCTACAATGAGCAGTTCTTC.

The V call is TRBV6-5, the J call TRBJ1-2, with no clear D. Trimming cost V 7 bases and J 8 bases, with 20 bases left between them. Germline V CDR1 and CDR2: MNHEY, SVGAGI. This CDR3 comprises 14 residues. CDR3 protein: CASTPTVGSRGYTF. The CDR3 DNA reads TGTGCCAGCACCCCAACGGTGGGTTCGAGGGGCTACACCTTC.

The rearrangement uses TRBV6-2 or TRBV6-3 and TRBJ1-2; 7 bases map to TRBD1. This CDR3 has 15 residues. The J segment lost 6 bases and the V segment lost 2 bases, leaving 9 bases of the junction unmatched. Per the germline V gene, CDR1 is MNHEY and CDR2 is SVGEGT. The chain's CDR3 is CASSYGGTVDHGYTF. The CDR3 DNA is TGTGCCAGCAGTTACGGGGGGACAGTGGATCATGGCTACACCTTC.

The CDR3 spells CASSSAGSGFEEKLFF. Written as DNA, the CDR3 is TGTGCCAGCAGCTCTGCTGGATCGGGGTTTGAGGAAAAACTGTTTTTT. The rearrangement joins TRBV7-2 to TRBJ1-4; no firm D call. V was pared by 4 bases and J by 8 bases, with 20 bases between. The length of the CDR3 is 16 residues. CDR1 and CDR2 from the germline V gene are SGHTA and FQGNSA.

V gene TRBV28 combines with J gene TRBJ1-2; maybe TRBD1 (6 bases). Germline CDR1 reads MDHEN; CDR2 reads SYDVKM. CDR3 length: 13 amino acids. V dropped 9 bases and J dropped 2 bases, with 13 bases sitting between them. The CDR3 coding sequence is TGTGCCAGTACGGGACATTTGAACTATGGCTACACCTTC. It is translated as CASTGHLNYGYTF.

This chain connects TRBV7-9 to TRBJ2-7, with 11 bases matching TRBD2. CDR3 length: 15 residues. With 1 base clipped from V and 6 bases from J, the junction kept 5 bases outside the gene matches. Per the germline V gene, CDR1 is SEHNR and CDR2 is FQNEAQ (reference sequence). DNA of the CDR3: TGTGCCAGCAGCTTAGTATCTAGCGGGAGGCTCGAGCAGTACTTC. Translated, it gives CASSLVSSGRLEQYF.

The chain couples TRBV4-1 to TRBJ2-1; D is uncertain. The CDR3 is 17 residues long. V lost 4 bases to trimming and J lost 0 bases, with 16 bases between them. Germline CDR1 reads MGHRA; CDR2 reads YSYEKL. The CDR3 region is CASSPERLLSSYNEQFF. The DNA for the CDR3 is TGCGCCAGCAGCCCAGAGCGCCTTTTAAGCTCCTACAATGAGCAGTTCTTC.

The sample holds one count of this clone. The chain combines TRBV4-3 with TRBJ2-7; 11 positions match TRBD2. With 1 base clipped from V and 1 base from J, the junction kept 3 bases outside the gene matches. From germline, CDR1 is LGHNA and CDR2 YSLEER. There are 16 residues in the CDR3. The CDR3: CASSQATSGRSYEQYF. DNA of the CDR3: TGCGCCAGCAGCCAAGCCACTAGCGGGAGATCCTACGAGCAGTACTTC.

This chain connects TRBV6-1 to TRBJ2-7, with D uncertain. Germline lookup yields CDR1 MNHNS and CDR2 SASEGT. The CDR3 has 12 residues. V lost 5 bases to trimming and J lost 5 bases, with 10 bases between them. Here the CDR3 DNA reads TGTGCCAGCAGTTCCGAGGAGAACGAGCAGTACTTC. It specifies CASSSEENEQYF.

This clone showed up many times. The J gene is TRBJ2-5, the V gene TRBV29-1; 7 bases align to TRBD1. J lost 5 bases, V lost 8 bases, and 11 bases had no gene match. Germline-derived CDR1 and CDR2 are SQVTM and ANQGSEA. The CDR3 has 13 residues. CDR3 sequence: CSPPGGPRETQYF. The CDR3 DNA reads TGCAGCCCCCCAGGGGGTCCACGGGAGACCCAGTACTTC. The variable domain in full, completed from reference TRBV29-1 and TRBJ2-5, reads SAVISQKPSRDICQRGTSLTIQCQVDSQVTMMFWYRQQPGQSLTLIATANQGSEATYESGFVIDKFPISRPNLTFSTLTVSNMSPEDSSIYLCSPPGGPRETQYFGPGTRLLVL.

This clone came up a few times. The chain's CDR3 is CASSPRQTNTEAFF. Written as DNA, the CDR3 is TGTGCCAGCAGTCCCCGACAGACGAACACTGAAGCTTTCTTT. V usage is TRBV6-2 or TRBV6-3 and J usage is TRBJ1-1; D possibly corresponds to TRBD1 (5 bases). Germline V gene data show CDR1 as MNHEY and CDR2 as SVGEGT. This CDR3 is 14 amino acids long. Trimming shortened V by 5 bases and J by 1 base, and 11 bases separated the two germline ends.

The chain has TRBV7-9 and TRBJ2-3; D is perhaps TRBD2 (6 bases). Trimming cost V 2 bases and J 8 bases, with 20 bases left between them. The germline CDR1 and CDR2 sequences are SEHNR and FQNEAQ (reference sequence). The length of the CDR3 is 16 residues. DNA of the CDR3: TGTGCCAGCAGCTTAACATCTGGGACCACGCGGGGTACGCAGTATTTT. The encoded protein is CASSLTSGTTRGTQYF.

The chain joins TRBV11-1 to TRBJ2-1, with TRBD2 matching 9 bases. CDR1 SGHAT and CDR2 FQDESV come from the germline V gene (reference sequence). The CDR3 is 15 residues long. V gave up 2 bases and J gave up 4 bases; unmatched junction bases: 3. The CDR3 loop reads CASSLMAGGYNEQFF. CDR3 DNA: TGTGCCAGCAGCTTAATGGCGGGAGGGTACAATGAGCAGTTCTTC.

The DNA for the CDR3 is TGTGCCAGCTCACCGGTGAAGGACAGCTCCTACGAGCAGTACTTC. Its protein is CASSPVKDSSYEQYF. The chain has TRBV18 and TRBJ2-7, with D possibly being TRBD1 (6 bases). The CDR3 extends over 15 amino acids. Germline values: CDR1 KGHSH, CDR2 LQKENI. Trimming pared 3 bases from V and 0 bases from J, leaving 12 bases between.

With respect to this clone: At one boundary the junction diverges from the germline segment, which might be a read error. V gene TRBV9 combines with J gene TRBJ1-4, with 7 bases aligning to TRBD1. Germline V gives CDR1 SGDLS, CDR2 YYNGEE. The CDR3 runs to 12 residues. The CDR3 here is CASSVEGRGMVF. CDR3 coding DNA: TGTGCCAGCAGCGTAGAGGGCAGGGGGATGGTTTTT.

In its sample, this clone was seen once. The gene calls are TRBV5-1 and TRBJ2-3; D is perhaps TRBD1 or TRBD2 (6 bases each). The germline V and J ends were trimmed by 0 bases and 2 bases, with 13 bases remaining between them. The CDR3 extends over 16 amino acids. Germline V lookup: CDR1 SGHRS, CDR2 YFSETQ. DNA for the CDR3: TGCGCCAGCAGCTTGGCGAGGGGGGCGATCACAGATACGCAGTATTTT. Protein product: CASSLARGAITDTQYF.

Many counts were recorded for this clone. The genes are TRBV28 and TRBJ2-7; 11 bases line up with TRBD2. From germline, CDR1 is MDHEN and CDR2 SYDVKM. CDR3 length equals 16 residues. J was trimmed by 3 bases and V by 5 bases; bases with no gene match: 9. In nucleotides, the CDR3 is TGTGCCAGCAGTCCCGGGACTAGCGGTCCTATCTACGAGCAGTACTTC. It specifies CASSPGTSGPIYEQYF. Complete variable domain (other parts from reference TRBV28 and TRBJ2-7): DVKVTQSSRYLVKRTGEKVFLECVQDMDHENMFWYRQDPGLGLRLIYFSYDVKMKEKGDIPEGYSVSREKKERFSLILESASTNQTSMYLCASSPGTSGPIYEQYFGPGTRLTVT.

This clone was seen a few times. CDR3 sequence (DNA): TGCGCCAGCAGCTCCCCGGACAGGGGGCCCCTCTATGGCTACACCTTC. It encodes CASSSPDRGPLYGYTF. The J gene is TRBJ1-2, the V gene TRBV5-1, with TRBD1 matching 11 bases. The CDR3 is 16 residues long. Germline values: CDR1 SGHRS, CDR2 YFSETQ. The V gene end was trimmed by 3 bases and the J gene end by 4 bases; junction bases not matched to a gene: 8.

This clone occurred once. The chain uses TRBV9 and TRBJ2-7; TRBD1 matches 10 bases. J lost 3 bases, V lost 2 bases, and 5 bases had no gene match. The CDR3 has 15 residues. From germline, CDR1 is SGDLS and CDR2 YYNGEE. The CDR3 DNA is TGTGCCAGCAGCGTTGACAGGGGGCTGGGCTACGAGCAGTACTTC. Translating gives CASSVDRGLGYEQYF.

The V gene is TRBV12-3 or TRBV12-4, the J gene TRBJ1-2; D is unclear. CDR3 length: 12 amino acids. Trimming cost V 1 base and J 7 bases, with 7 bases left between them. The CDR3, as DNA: TGTGCCAGCAGTTTAGGACCGGCTGGCTACACCTTC. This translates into CASSLGPAGYTF.

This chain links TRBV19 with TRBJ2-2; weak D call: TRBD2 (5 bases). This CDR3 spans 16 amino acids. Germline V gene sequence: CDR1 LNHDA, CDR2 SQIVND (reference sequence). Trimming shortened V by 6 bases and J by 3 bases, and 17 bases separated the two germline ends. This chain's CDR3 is CASRQWDLRDTGELFF. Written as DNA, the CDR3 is TGTGCCAGTAGACAGTGGGATCTGAGGGACACCGGGGAGCTGTTTTTT. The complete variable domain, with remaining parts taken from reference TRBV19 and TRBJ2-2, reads DGGITQSPKYLFRKEGQNVTLSCEQNLNHDAMYWYRQDPGQGLRLIYYSQIVNDFQKGDIAEGYSVSREKKESFPLTVTSAQKNPTAFYLCASRQWDLRDTGELFFGEGSRLTVL.

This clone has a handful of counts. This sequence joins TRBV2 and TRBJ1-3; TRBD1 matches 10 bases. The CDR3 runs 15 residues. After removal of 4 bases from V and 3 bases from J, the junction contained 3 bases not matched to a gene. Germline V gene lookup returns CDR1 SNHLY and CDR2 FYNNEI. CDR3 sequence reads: CASSGDRGGGNTIYF. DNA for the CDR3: TGTGCCAGCAGTGGGGACAGGGGAGGTGGAAACACCATATATTTT.

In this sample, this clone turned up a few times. The CDR3, as DNA: TGTGCCAGCAGCTCTCGAGGGACTCGACCAACCTACGAGCAGTACTTC. This translates into CASSSRGTRPTYEQYF. The rearrangement links TRBV6-2 or TRBV6-3 to TRBJ2-7; tentative D call: TRBD2 (6 bases). Germline V gene sequence: CDR1 MNHEY, CDR2 SVGEGT. This CDR3 has 16 amino acids. V lost 6 bases and J 2 bases, leaving 20 bases between the germline ends.

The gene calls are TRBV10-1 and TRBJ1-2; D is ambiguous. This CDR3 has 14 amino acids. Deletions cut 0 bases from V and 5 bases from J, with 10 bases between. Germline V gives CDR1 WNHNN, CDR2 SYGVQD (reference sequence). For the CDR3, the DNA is TGCGCCAGCAGTGAGTCTCTCGAGGGATATGGCTACACCTTC. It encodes CASSESLEGYGYTF.

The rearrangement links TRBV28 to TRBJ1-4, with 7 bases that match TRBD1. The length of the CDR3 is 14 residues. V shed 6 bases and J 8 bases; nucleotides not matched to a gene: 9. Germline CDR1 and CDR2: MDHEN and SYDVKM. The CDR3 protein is CASRIEGQAEKLFF. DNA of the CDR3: TGTGCCAGCAGGATAGAAGGACAGGCCGAAAAACTGTTTTTT.

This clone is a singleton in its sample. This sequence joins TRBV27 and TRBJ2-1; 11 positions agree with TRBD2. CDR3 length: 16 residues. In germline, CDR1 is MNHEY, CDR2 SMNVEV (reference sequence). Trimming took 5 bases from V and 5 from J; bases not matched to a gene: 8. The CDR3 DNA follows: TGTGCCAGCAGTCGGGTAGCGGGAGGGCCTAACAATGAGCAGTTCTTC. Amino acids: CASSRVAGGPNNEQFF.

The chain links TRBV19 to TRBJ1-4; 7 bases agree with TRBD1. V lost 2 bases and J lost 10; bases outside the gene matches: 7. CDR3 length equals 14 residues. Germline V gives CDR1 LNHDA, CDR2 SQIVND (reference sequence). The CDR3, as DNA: TGTGCCAGTAGTATATTGGAGGGGGCTGGAAAACTGTTTTTT. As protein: CASSILEGAGKLFF.

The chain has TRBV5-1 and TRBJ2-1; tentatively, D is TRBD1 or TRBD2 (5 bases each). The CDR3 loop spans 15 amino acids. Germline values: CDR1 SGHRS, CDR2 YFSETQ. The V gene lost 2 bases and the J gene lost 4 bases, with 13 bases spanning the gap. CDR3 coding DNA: TGCGCCAGCAGCTTAATCACGGGACCTTACAATGAGCAGTTCTTC. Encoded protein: CASSLITGPYNEQFF.

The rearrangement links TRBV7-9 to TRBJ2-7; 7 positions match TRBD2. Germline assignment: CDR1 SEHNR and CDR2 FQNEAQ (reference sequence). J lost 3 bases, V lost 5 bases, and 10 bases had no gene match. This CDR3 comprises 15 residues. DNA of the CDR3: TGTGCCAGCAGCCCCGGGGGGATATCCGGCTACGAGCAGTACTTC. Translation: CASSPGGISGYEQYF.

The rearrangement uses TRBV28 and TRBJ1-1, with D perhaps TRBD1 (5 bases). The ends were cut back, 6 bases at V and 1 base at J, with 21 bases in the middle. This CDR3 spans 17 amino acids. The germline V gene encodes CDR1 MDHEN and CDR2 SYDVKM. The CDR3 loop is CASSLGPQGPKNTEAFF. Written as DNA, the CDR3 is TGTGCCAGCAGCCTGGGCCCCCAGGGCCCTAAGAACACTGAAGCTTTCTTT.